This T cell receptor (beta chain) was sequenced during a study of T-cell reconstitution after alpha-beta-depleted transplantation in children. General study results and limits: Several hundred expanded graft clones reportedly gave rise to the alpha-beta T cells present about two months after transplant. Several patients had high TCRbeta diversity at day 60; it came from surviving recipient T cells and thymic progenitors. T-cell counts and diversity were attributed mostly to newly produced T cells one year after transplant.

TCRbeta library construction was performed incorporating unique molecular identifiers. One entry per CDR3 protein, called by TCRdb with MiXCR from the PCR reads. Here the sample spans 490,000 or so distinct CDR3 sequences, roughly 10% being singletons. This clonotype appeared many times. The target antigen is unknown. The TCR was taken from a child aged 2 to 10 with inherited bone marrow failure, due to receive a stem cell transplant. Sample: PBMCs, taken before TCRalphabeta/CD19-depleted stem cell transplant.

CDR3 coding DNA: TGTGCCAGCACCGTCGGACGGAAGCAGTTCTTC. Protein product: CASTVGRKQFF. V usage is TRBV6-2 or TRBV6-3 and J usage is TRBJ2-1, with D unclear. The germline V and J ends were trimmed by 7 bases and 11 bases, with 12 bases remaining between them. The germline V gene has CDR1 MNHEY and CDR2 SVGEGT. This CDR3 spans 11 amino acids.